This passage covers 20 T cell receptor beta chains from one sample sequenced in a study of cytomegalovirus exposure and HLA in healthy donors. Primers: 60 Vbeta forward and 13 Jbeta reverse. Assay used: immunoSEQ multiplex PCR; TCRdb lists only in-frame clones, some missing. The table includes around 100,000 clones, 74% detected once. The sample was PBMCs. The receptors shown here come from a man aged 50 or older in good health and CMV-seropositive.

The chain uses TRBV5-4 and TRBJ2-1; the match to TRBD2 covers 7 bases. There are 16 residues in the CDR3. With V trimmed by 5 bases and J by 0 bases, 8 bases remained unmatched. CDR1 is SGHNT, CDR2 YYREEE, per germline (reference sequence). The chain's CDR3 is CASSLGGEGSYNEQFF. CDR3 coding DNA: TGTGCCAGCAGTCTTGGCGGGGAGGGCTCCTACAATGAGCAGTTCTTC. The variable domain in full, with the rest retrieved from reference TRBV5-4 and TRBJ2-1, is ETGVTQSPTHLIKTRGQQVTLRCSSQSGHNTVSWYQQALGQGPQFIFQYYREEENGRGNFPPRFSGLQFPNYSSELNVNALELDDSALYLCASSLGGEGSYNEQFFGPGTRLTVL.

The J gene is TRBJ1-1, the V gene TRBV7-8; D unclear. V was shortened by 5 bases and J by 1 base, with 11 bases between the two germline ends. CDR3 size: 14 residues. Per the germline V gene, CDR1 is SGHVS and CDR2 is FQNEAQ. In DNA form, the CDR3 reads TGTGCCAGCAGCGGAAGCAGAGGGAACACTGAAGCTTTCTTT. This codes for CASSGSRGNTEAFF.

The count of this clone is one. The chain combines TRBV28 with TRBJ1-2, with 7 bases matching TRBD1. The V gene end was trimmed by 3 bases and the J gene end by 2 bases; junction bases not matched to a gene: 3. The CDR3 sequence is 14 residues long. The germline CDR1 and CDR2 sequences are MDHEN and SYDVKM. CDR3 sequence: CASSLGQLNYGYTF. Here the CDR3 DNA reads TGTGCCAGCAGTTTGGGACAGTTAAACTATGGCTACACCTTC.

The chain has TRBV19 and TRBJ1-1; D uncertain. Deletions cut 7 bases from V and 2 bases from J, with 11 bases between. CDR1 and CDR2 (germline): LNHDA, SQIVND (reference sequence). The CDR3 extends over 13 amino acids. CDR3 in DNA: TGTGCCAGTATGGGCAGGTCTAACACTGAAGCTTTCTTT. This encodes CASMGRSNTEAFF.

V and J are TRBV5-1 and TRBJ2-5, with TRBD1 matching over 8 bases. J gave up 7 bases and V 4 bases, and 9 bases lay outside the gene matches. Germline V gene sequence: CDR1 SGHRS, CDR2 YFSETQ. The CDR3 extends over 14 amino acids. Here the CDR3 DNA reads TGCGCCAGCAGCCCCAATCAGGGGGCGAGGACCCAGTACTTC. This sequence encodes CASSPNQGARTQYF.

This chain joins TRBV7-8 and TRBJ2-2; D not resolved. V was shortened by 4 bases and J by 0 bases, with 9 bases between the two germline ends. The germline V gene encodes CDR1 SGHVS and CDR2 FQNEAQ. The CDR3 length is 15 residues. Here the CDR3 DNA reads TGTGCCAGCAGCTCGTGGCCGTCGAACACCGGGGAGCTGTTTTTT. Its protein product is CASSSWPSNTGELFF.

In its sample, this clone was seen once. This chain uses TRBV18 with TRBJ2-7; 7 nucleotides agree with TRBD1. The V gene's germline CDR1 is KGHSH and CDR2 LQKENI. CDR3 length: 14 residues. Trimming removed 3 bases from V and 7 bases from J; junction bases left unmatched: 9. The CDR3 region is CASSPTGLLREQYF. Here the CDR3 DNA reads TGTGCCAGCTCACCGACAGGGCTTCTTCGTGAGCAGTACTTC.

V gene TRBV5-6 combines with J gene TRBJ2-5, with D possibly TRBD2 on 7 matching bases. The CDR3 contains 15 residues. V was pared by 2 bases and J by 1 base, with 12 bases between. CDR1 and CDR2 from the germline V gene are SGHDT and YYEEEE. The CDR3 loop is CASSLRGAFQETQYF. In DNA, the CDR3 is TGTGCCAGCAGCTTACGGGGGGCGTTCCAAGAGACCCAGTACTTC.

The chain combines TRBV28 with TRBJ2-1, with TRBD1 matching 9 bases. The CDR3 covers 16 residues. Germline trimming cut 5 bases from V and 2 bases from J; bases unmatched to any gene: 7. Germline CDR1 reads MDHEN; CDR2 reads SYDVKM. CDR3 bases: TGTGCCAGCAGTATCCTACAGGGGGCCACCTACAATGAGCAGTTCTTC. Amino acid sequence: CASSILQGATYNEQFF. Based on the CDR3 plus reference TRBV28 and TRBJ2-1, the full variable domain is DVKVTQSSRYLVKRTGEKVFLECVQDMDHENMFWYRQDPGLGLRLIYFSYDVKMKEKGDIPEGYSVSREKKERFSLILESASTNQTSMYLCASSILQGATYNEQFFGPGTRLTVL.

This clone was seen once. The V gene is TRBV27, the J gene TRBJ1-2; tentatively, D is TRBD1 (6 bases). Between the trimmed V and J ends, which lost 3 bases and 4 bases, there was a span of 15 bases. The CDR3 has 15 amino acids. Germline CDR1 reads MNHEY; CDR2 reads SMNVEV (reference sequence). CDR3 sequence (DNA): TGTGCCAGCAGTTTTGACCTGGGGGGGGCCTATGGCTACACCTTC. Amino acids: CASSFDLGGAYGYTF.

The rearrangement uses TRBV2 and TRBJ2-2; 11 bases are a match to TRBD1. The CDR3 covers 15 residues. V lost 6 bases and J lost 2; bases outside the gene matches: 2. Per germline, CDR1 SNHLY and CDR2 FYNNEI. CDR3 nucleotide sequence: TGTGCCAGCAGCGGACAGGGGGCAAACACCGGGGAGCTGTTTTTT. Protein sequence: CASSGQGANTGELFF.

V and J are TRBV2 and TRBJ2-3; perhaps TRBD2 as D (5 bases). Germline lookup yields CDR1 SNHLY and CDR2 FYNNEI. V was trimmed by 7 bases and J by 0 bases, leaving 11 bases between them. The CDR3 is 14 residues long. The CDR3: CASTPRTSTDTQYF. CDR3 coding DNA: TGTGCCAGCACCCCCCGGACTAGCACAGATACGCAGTATTTT.

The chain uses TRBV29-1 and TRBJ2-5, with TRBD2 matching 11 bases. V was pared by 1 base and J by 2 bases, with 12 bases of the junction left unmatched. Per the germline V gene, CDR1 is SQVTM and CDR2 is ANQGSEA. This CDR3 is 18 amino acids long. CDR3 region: CSVEGRLAGTLLQETQYF. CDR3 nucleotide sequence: TGCAGCGTTGAAGGGCGACTAGCGGGGACTCTTCTACAAGAGACCCAGTACTTC.

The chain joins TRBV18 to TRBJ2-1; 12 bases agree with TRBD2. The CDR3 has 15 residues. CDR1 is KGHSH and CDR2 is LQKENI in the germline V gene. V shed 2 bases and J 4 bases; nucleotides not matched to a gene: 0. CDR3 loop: CASSPGLAGYNEQFF. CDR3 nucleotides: TGTGCCAGCTCACCAGGACTAGCGGGATACAATGAGCAGTTCTTC.

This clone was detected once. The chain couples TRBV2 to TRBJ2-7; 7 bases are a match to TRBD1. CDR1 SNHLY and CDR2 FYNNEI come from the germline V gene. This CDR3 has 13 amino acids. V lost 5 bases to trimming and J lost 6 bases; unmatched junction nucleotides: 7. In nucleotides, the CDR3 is TGTGCCAGCAGTCAGACAGGGAGAGGCGAGCAGTACTTC. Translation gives CASSQTGRGEQYF.

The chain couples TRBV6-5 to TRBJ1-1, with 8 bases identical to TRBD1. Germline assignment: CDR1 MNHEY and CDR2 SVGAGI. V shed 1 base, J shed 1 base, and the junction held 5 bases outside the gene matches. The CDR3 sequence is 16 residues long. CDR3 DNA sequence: TGTGCCAGCAGTTACTTATGGACAGGGAGGAACACTGAAGCTTTCTTT. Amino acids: CASSYLWTGRNTEAFF.

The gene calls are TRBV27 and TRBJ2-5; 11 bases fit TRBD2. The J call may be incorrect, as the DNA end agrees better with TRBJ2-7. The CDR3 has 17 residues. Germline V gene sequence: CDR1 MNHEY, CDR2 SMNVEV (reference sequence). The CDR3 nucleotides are TGTGCCAGCAGTATCCCCCCCGGGACTAGCGGCCTGTACGAGCAGTACTTC. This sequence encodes CASSIPPGTSGLYEQYF.

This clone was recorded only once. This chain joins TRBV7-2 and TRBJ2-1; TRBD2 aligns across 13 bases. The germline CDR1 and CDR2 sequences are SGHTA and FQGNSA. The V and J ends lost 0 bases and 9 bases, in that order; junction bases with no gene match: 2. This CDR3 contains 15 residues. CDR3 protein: CASSLARTSGSEQFF. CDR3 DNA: TGTGCCAGCAGCTTAGCGAGGACTAGCGGGAGTGAGCAGTTCTTC.

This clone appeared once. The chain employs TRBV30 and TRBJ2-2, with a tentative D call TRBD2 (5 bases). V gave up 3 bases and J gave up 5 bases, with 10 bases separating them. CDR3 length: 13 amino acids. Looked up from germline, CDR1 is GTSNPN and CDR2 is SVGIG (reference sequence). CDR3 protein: CAWSFEGTGELFF. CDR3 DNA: TGTGCCTGGAGCTTTGAGGGAACCGGGGAGCTGTTTTTT.

The CDR3 spells CASSQAGQINEQFF. As DNA, the CDR3 is TGCGCCAGCAGCCAAGCGGGACAGATAAATGAGCAGTTCTTC. The rearrangement links TRBV4-1 to TRBJ2-1, with TRBD1 identical over 7 bases. Germline assignment: CDR1 MGHRA and CDR2 YSYEKL. The CDR3 totals 14 residues. V trimming: 1 base; J trimming: 7 bases; junction bases outside the gene matches: 4.